A single sample gave rise to the 19 T cell receptor beta chains below, sequenced in a study of blood T cells in healthy people across ages. The use of a sample-barcoded 5' primer and a J-beta primer mix characterized a second PCR of about 7 to 12 cycles. MiXCR was run by TCRdb on the 5' RACE reads, yielding one entry per CDR3 protein. The data contain around 1,600,000 distinct CDR3 sequences, less than 45% of them singletons. Sequencing was carried out using blood. The receptors here all came from a woman in her late teens or twenties in good health.

This clonotype was found a few times. The V gene is TRBV7-2, the J gene TRBJ2-7; 7 nucleotides align to TRBD2. J lost 0 bases, V lost 1 base, and 6 bases had no gene match. CDR1 and CDR2 (germline): SGHTA, FQGNSA. CDR3 length: 16 amino acids. In DNA form, the CDR3 reads TGTGCCAGCAGCTTAGTCCTAGCGGTGGGCTCCTACGAGCAGTACTTC. Protein: CASSLVLAVGSYEQYF.

The chain joins TRBV2 to TRBJ1-5; no clear D. The CDR3 totals 16 residues. Germline assignment: CDR1 SNHLY and CDR2 FYNNEI. The V end was cut by 4 bases, the J end by 0 bases, with 13 bases between. The CDR3 coding sequence is TGTGCCAGCAGTGCAAGGGTCCCTTTTAGCAATCAGCCCCAGCATTTT. It codes for CASSARVPFSNQPQHF.

This clonotype was seen a handful of times. The chain employs TRBV20-1 and TRBJ1-4, with D possibly matching TRBD1 (5 bases). The CDR3 runs to 14 residues. V was cut by 5 bases and J by 4 bases, with 14 bases left in between. Per the germline V gene, CDR1 is DFQATT and CDR2 is SNEGSKA (reference sequence). For the CDR3, the DNA is TGCAGTGCTTCCCCCAGGGAACGTAATGAAAAACTGTTTTTT. This codes for CSASPRERNEKLFF.

The chain carries TRBV7-2 and TRBJ2-5; D may be TRBD1 (5 bases). The germline V gene encodes CDR1 SGHTA and CDR2 FQGNSA. V gave up 5 bases and J gave up 5 bases, with 18 bases separating them. This CDR3 is built from 15 residues. CDR3 sequence: CASSAAGRLGETQYF. CDR3 nucleotides: TGTGCCAGCAGCGCTGCAGGGCGACTTGGGGAGACCCAGTACTTC.

V usage is TRBV12-3 or TRBV12-4 and J usage is TRBJ1-5; D remains unclear. This CDR3 comprises 16 residues. V was pared by 3 bases and J by 1 base, with 13 bases between. CDR3 nucleotide sequence: TGTGCCAGCAGTTTTGGTGGGCAGCGGAGCAATCAGCCCCAGCATTTT. Protein sequence: CASSFGGQRSNQPQHF.

The chain is built from TRBV3-1 and TRBJ2-3, with TRBD2 matching over 10 bases. The CDR3 extends over 17 amino acids. The J segment lost 9 bases and the V segment lost 4 bases, leaving 16 bases of the junction unmatched. CDR1 LGHDT and CDR2 YNNKEL come from the germline V gene (reference sequence). CDR3: CASSPRGSGGVEETQYF. In DNA form, the CDR3 reads TGTGCCAGCAGCCCCCGGGGGAGCGGGGGGGTGGAAGAGACGCAGTATTTT.

The chain joins TRBV5-5 to TRBJ2-1, with D possibly being TRBD1 (6 bases). The CDR3 runs 18 residues. Germline lookup yields CDR1 SGHKS and CDR2 YYEKEE (reference sequence). The ends were cut back, 0 bases at V and 3 bases at J, with 19 bases in the middle. The CDR3 coding sequence is TGTGCCAGCAGCTTGGTGGATTTCAGGGGATTTGTCTACAATGAGCAGTTCTTC. It yields the protein CASSLVDFRGFVYNEQFF.

The chain has TRBV7-8 and TRBJ2-4; 9 bases are a match to TRBD1. Germline-derived CDR1 and CDR2 are SGHVS and FQNEAQ. There are 16 residues in the CDR3. The trim removed 0 bases at V and 6 bases at J, leaving 6 bases unmatched. The CDR3 is CASSLALGQGLNIQYF. DNA of the CDR3: TGTGCCAGCAGCTTAGCTCTGGGACAGGGACTAAACATTCAGTACTTC.

This clonotype was seen a few times. The gene calls are TRBV11-2 and TRBJ1-2; tentatively, D is TRBD1 (6 bases). V was pared by 4 bases and J by 2 bases, with 14 bases between. The CDR3 is 15 residues long. Germline V lookup: CDR1 SGHAT, CDR2 FQNNGV. CDR3 protein: CASSSIQGANYGYTF. The CDR3 bases are TGTGCCAGCAGCTCCATACAGGGAGCGAACTATGGCTACACCTTC.

The chain joins TRBV12-3 or TRBV12-4 to TRBJ2-5; possibly TRBD1 for D (5 bases). The CDR3 extends over 14 amino acids. Deletions cut 6 bases from V and 2 bases from J, with 13 bases between. The CDR3 DNA reads as TGTGCCAGCAGATCATCAACAGGTCAAGAGACCCAGTACTTC. Encoded protein: CASRSSTGQETQYF.

For this clonotype: A read error may produce the germline difference seen at one junction end. The J gene is TRBJ1-2, the V gene TRBV7-9; 8 nucleotides line up with TRBD1. The germline gives CDR1 SEHNR, CDR2 FQNEAQ (reference sequence). CDR3 length: 13 residues. CDR3 sequence reads: CAGSEDRGPGYTF. The CDR3 nucleotides read TGTGCCGGCAGCGAAGACAGGGGTCCGGGCTACACCTTC.

This chain joins TRBV3-1 and TRBJ2-7; 7 bases align to TRBD1. The junction had 8 bases not matched to a gene; V was cut back by 2 bases and J by 1 base. CDR1 and CDR2 from the germline V gene are LGHDT and YNNKEL (reference sequence). This CDR3 comprises 16 residues. CDR3 sequence: CASSQPLTGFSYEQYF. DNA of the CDR3: TGTGCCAGCAGCCAACCTTTGACAGGGTTTTCCTACGAGCAGTACTTC.

This clonotype was seen more than once but under ten times. The chain's CDR3 is CSARVPKGAAPKETQYF. CDR3 DNA sequence: TGCAGTGCTAGAGTCCCGAAGGGGGCCGCCCCCAAAGAGACCCAGTACTTC. The rearrangement joins TRBV20-1 to TRBJ2-5; 7 nucleotides align to TRBD1. V lost 1 base and J lost 3; bases outside the gene matches: 14. The CDR3 extends over 17 amino acids. CDR1 and CDR2 from the germline V gene are DFQATT and SNEGSKA (reference sequence).

This clonotype has a handful of counts. V and J are TRBV7-9 and TRBJ1-5; D uncertain. The CDR3 has 16 residues. Deletions cut 5 bases from V and 3 bases from J, with 17 bases between. The germline V gene encodes CDR1 SEHNR and CDR2 FQNEAQ (reference sequence). The CDR3 region is CASSLKLGLINQPQHF. DNA for the CDR3: TGTGCCAGCAGCCTGAAGCTAGGACTGATCAATCAGCCCCAGCATTTT.

This rearrangement joins TRBV4-3 to TRBJ2-2; TRBD2 is a possible D gene (5 bases). Germline loops: CDR1 LGHNA, CDR2 YSLEER. This CDR3 is built from 18 residues. The V end lost 0 bases, the J end lost 5 bases, and 19 bases lay between the germline ends. The CDR3 coding sequence is TGCGCCAGCAGCCAAGATTGGCTAGGACGAGGGCCTACCGGGGAGCTGTTTTTT. Translating it yields CASSQDWLGRGPTGELFF.

This clonotype was seen only a few times. CDR3 loop: CASSSPGGPTGGYTF. The CDR3 nucleotides are TGTGCCAGCAGTTCGCCGGGTGGACCTACGGGTGGCTACACCTTC. The J gene is TRBJ1-2, the V gene TRBV28; D remains unclear. V was clipped by 4 bases and J by 7 bases, with 19 bases between them. The CDR3 has 15 amino acids. Germline V gene data show CDR1 as MDHEN and CDR2 as SYDVKM.

The rearrangement joins TRBV29-1 to TRBJ2-1, with 13 bases matching TRBD2. V shed 7 bases, J shed 5 bases, and the junction held 8 bases outside the gene matches. Germline lookup yields CDR1 SQVTM and CDR2 ANQGSEA. This CDR3 has 15 amino acids. This chain's CDR3 is CSAGLAGDYHNEQFF. CDR3 nucleotides: TGCAGCGCCGGACTAGCGGGGGACTACCACAATGAGCAGTTCTTC.

This clonotype appeared a few times. This chain joins TRBV6-2 or TRBV6-3 and TRBJ1-2; D remains unclear. The CDR3 runs to 12 residues. V lost 2 bases, J lost 5 bases, and 6 bases lay in between. Looked up from germline, CDR1 is MNHEY and CDR2 is SVGEGT. As DNA, the CDR3 is TGTGCCAGCAGTTACCACCGTTATGGCTACACCTTC. Protein sequence: CASSYHRYGYTF.

The chain employs TRBV20-1 and TRBJ1-2; possibly TRBD1 for D (5 bases). Trimming pared 1 base from V and 3 bases from J, leaving 15 bases between. CDR3 length: 15 amino acids. Germline CDR1 reads DFQATT; CDR2 reads SNEGSKA (reference sequence). The DNA of the CDR3 is TGCAGTGCTAGAGGTTACCGGGACGGGGACTATGGCTACACCTTC. This codes for CSARGYRDGDYGYTF.